The clone carrying this TCR beta chain appeared a few times. As yet, its antigen is unknown. TCRdb re-called the 5' RACE reads with MiXCR, one entry per CDR3 protein. This table holds 750,000 to 850,000 distinct CDR3 sequences, approximately 12% found once. This sample stems from a study of CD8 T cells in ankylosing spondylitis. Findings of the study overall: Blood of patients with ankylosing spondylitis appeared to be characterized by a TCR beta motif of eight highly homologous variants.

J lost 6 bases, V lost 2 bases, and 8 bases had no gene match. Germline loops: CDR1 DFQATT, CDR2 SNEGSKA (reference sequence). The CDR3 has 14 residues. The J gene is TRBJ1-1, the V gene TRBV20-1; 8 bases line up with TRBD1. The sequence came from a male donor with ankylosing spondylitis. Sequencing was done on a sample of blood, either unsorted or a sorted T cell fraction (not recorded which). CDR3 sequence: CSARWGRGRPEAFF. Here the CDR3 DNA reads TGCAGTGCTAGATGGGGCAGGGGGCGACCTGAAGCTTTCTTT.